This T cell receptor (beta chain) was identified during a study of blood T cell repertoires in COVID-19. Overall study context: Spain, Italy and the United States supplied samples that represented acute and convalescent COVID-19. In each case, the material was cDNA or gDNA derived from T cells, B-cell-depleted T cells, or PBMCs.

This clone was seen just once. The V gene's germline CDR1 is SGHKS and CDR2 YYEKEE (reference sequence). The CDR3 is 14 amino acids. Between the trimmed V and J ends, which lost 2 bases and 5 bases, there was a span of 13 bases. Original processing notes: Reference gene primer amplification gave estimated nucleated cell counts. Here immunoSEQ multiplex PCR was the method, and the copy in TCRdb shows in-frame clones only, minus some. Clonal size and the V and J genes are those of that table, whereas D and trimming came from the DNA. The sample consists of some 320,000 clones, 87% of them appearing once.

This chain joins TRBV5-5 and TRBJ1-1; D is possibly TRBD1 (5 bases). The TCR was taken from a woman aged 45-60 years who had recovered from COVID-19. The sequencing input was peripheral blood. For the CDR3, the DNA is TGTGCCAGCAGCTTTACCCCCGGGGGAACTGAAGCTTTCTTT. Its protein is CASSFTPGGTEAFF. Combining the CDR3 with reference TRBV5-5 and TRBJ1-1 gives the whole variable domain DAGVTQSPTHLIKTRGQQVTLRCSPISGHKSVSWYQQVLGQGPQFIFQYYEKEERGRGNFPDRFSARQFPNYSSELNVNALLLGDSALYLCASSFTPGGTEAFFGQGTRLTVV.